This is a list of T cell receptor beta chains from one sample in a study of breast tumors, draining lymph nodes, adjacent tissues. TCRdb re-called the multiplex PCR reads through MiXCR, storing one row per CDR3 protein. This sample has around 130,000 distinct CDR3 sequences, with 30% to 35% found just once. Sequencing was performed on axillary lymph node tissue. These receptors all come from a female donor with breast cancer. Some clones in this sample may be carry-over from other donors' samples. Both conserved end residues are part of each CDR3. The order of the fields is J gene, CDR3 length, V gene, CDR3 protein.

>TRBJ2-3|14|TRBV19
CASQERGRTDTQYF
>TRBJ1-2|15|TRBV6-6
CASSYSGQELYGYTF
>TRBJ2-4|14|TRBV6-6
CASSDILAKNIQYF
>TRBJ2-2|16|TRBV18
CASSPLRRENTGELFF
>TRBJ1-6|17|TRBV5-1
CASSSGTGIKDNSPLHF
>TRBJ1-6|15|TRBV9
CASSPSSRSNSPLHF
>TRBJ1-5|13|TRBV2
CASRLEANQPQHF
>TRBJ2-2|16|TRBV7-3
CASSLTAGGPPGELFF
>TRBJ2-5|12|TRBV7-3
CASSSRGETQYF
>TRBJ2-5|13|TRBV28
CASRRGVWETQYF
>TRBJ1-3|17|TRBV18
CASSPFRGGSSGSTIYF
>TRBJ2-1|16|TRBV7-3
CASSLGGQGAYNEQFF
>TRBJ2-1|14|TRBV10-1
CASSESAGADEQFF
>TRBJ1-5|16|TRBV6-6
CASSHFWSIGRQPQHF
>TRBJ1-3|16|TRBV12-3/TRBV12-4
CASRPVGTGGINTIYF
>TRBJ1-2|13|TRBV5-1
CASSLVGGDGYTF
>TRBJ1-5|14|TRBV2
CASSAGRGFQPQHF
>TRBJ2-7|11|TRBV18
CASRASYEQYF
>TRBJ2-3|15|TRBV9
CASSHRGQGADTQYF
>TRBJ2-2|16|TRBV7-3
CASSSGLAGGTGELFF
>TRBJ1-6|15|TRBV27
CATGDRGVTNSPLHF
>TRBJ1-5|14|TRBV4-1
CASSQFGGIQPQHF
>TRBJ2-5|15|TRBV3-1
CASSLRDRLQETQYF